This T cell receptor beta chain was retrieved from a study of blood T cell repertoires in COVID-19. Study overall: Donors in the United States, Italy and Spain gave samples during acute or convalescent COVID-19. PBMCs, B-cell-depleted T cells, or T cells were the source of the cDNA or gDNA that made up the material.

In the authors' workflow: Estimated nucleated cell counts came from reference gene primer amplification. TCRdb's copy holds only in-frame clones and misses some; the assay was immunoSEQ multiplex PCR. D and trimming come from the DNA, and the V and J calls and clone size come from that table. The sample has tens of thousands of clones, about 78% seen once. This clone showed up just a few times. Material: peripheral blood. The sequence came from a woman older than 75 with acute or convalescent COVID-19.

In DNA form, the CDR3 reads TGTGCCTGGAGTTCCGGGACAGGGGTTAGCAATCAGCCCCAGCATTTT. This encodes CAWSSGTGVSNQPQHF. The chain is built from TRBV30 and TRBJ1-5; 10 bases fit TRBD1. Losses at the gene ends were 2 bases for V and 0 bases for J; bases not matched to a gene: 4. Per the germline V gene, CDR1 is GTSNPN and CDR2 is SVGIG (reference sequence). This CDR3 is built from 16 residues.